This T cell receptor beta chain was retrieved from a study of blood T cell repertoires in COVID-19. This CDR3 has 15 residues. Germline CDR1 is SEHNR and CDR2 is FQNEAQ (reference sequence). The germline V and J ends were trimmed by 3 bases and 2 bases, with 13 bases remaining between them. Original processing methods: Amplification of reference gene primers was used by the study to estimate nucleated cell counts. Profiled with immunoSEQ multiplex PCR; TCRdb holds only in-frame clones, not every one. That table supplies the V and J calls and clone size; D and trimming were determined from the DNA. The repertoire consists of 190,000 or so clones, with roughly nine tenths occurring once and the leading ten covering roughly 6.7%.

The sample consisted of peripheral blood. The chain couples TRBV7-9 to TRBJ1-1, with D possibly TRBD1 on 5 matching bases. This receptor was obtained from a man aged 35 to 55 with acute or convalescent COVID-19. This CDR3 is CASSFLRQSNTEAFF. CDR3 sequence (DNA): TGTGCCAGCAGCTTCTTACGACAGTCAAACACTGAAGCTTTCTTT.